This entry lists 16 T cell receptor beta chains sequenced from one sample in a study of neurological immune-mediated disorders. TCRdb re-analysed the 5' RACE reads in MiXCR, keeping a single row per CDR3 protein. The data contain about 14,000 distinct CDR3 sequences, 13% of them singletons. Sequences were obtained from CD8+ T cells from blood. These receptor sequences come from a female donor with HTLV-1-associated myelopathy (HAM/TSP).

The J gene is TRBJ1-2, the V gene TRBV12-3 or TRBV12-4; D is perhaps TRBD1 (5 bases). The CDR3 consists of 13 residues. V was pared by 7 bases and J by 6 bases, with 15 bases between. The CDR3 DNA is TGTGCCAGCACCCTGGGGCAAGTACATGGCTACACCTTC. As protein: CASTLGQVHGYTF.

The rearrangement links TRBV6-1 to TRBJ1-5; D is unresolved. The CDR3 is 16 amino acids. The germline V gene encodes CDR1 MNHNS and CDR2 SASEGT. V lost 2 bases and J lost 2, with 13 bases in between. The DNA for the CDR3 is TGTGCCAGCAGTGAATATGCCGAGAACGGCAATCAGCCCCAGCATTTT. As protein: CASSEYAENGNQPQHF.

The CDR3 sequence is CSVEDRGFAPPTEQFF. The CDR3 nucleotides are TGCAGCGTTGAAGATAGGGGGTTCGCCCCCCCTACTGAGCAGTTCTTC. This sequence joins TRBV29-1 and TRBJ2-1; tentative D call: TRBD1 (6 bases). CDR1 and CDR2 from the germline V gene are SQVTM and ANQGSEA. This CDR3 is 16 amino acids long. V lost 0 bases, J lost 9 bases, and 21 bases lay in between.

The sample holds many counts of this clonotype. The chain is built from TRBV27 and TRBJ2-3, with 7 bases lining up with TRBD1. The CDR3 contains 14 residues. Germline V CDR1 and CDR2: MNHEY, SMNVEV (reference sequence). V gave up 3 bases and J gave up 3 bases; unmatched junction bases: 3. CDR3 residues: CASSFETGTDTQYF. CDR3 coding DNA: TGTGCCAGCAGTTTCGAGACAGGGACAGATACGCAGTATTTT.

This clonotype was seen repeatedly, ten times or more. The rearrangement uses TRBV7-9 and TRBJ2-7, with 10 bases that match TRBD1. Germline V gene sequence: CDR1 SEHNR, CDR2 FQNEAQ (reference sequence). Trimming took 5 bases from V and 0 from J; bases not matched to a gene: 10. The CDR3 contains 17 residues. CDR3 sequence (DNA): TGTGCCAGCAGCCCGGGACAGGGGCAACATAGCTCCTACGAGCAGTACTTC. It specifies CASSPGQGQHSSYEQYF.

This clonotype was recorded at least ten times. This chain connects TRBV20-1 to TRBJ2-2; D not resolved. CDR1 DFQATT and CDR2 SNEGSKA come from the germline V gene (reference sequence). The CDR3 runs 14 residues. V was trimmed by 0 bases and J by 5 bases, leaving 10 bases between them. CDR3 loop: CSAREALPTGELFF. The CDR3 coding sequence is TGCAGTGCTAGAGAGGCCCTGCCGACCGGGGAGCTGTTTTTT.

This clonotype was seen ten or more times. The CDR3, as DNA: TGTGCCAGCAGCTTAGGGCGGGGGGCCCATGAGCAGTTCTTC. It encodes CASSLGRGAHEQFF. The V gene is TRBV7-3, the J gene TRBJ2-1; TRBD2 aligns across 8 bases. The V gene's germline CDR1 is SGHTA and CDR2 FQGTGA. The CDR3 is made up of 14 amino acids. The V and J ends lost 2 bases and 8 bases, in that order; junction bases with no gene match: 5.

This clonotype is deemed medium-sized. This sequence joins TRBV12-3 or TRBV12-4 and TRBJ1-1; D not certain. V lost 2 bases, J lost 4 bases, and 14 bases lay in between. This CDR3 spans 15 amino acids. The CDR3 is CASSLNRVGVTEAFF. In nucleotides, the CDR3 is TGTGCCAGCAGTTTAAACCGGGTTGGGGTCACTGAAGCTTTCTTT.

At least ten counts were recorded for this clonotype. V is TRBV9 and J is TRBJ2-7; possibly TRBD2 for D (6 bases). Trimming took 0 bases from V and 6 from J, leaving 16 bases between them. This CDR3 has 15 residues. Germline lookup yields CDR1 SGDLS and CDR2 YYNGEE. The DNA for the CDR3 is TGTGCCAGCAGCGTAGAGGGGACTCCGGCTTCCGAGCAGTACTTC. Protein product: CASSVEGTPASEQYF. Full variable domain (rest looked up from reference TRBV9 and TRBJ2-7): DSGVTQTPKHLITATGQRVTLRCSPRSGDLSVYWYQQSLDQGLQFLIQYYNGEERAKGNILERFSAQQFPDLHSELNLSSLELGDSALYFCASSVEGTPASEQYFGPGTRLTVT.

The CDR3 bases are TGTGCCAGCAGCTTAGTTTCCGCGAACACCGGGGAGCTGTTTTTT. This codes for CASSLVSANTGELFF. V gene TRBV7-2 combines with J gene TRBJ2-2; D is unresolved. The V end was cut by 1 base, the J end by 0 bases, with 6 bases between. Per germline, CDR1 SGHTA and CDR2 FQGNSA. The CDR3 has 15 residues.

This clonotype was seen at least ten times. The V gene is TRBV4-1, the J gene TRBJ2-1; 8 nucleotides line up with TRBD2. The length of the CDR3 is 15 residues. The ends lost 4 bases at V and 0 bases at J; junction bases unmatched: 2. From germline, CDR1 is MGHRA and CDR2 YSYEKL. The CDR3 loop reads CASSPTSVSYNEQFF. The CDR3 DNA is TGCGCCAGCAGCCCGACTAGCGTCTCCTACAATGAGCAGTTCTTC.

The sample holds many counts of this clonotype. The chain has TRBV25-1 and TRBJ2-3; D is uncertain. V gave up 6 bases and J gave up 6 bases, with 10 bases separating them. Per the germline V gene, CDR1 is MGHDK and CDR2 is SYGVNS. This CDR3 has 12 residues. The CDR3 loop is CASSEEWDTQYF. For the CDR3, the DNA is TGTGCCAGCAGCGAGGAGTGGGATACGCAGTATTTT.

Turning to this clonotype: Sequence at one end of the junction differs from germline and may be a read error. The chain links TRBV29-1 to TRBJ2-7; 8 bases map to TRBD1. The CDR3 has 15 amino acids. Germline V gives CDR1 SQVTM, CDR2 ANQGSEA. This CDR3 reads CNVEVEDRGYYEQYF. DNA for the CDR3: TGCAACGTTGAAGTGGAAGACAGGGGCTACTACGAGCAGTACTTC.

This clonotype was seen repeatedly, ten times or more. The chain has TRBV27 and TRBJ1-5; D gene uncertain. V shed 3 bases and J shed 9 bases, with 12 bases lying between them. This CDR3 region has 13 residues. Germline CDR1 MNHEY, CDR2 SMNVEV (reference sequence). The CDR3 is CASSFQAGGPQHF. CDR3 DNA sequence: TGTGCCAGCAGTTTTCAGGCCGGTGGGCCCCAGCATTTT.

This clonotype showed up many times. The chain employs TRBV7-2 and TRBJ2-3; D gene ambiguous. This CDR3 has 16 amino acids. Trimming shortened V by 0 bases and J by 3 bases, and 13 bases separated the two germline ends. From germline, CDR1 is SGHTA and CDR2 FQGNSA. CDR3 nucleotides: TGTGCCAGCAGCTTAGCGACCTCCCCGAAAACAGATACGCAGTATTTT. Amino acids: CASSLATSPKTDTQYF.

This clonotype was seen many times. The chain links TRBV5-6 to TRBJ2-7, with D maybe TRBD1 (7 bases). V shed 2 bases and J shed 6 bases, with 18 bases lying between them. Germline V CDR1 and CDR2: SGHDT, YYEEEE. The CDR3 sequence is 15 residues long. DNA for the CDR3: TGTGCCAGCAGCTTCTGGAACAGGGGAGGAGGCGAGCAGTACTTC. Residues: CASSFWNRGGGEQYF.